This TCR beta chain comes out of a study of T and B cells in COVID-19 patients. Across the study: Recovered patients mostly had mild to moderate COVID-19 managed as outpatients. Study results and limitations: Symptomatic-phase blood samples from mildly ill patients and early samples from severe cases were scarce.

BIOMED2 TRB-A/B primer pools were used in multiplex TRB PCR. A single record per CDR3 protein comes from TCRdb applying MiXCR to the multiplex PCR reads. Counted here are tens of thousands of distinct CDR3 sequences, about 31% occurring once; the ten biggest clones make up about 1.7%. Notes on this clonotype: The antigen is not known. A read error is possible here, since a much larger clone lies one base away.

TRB was amplified from approximately 250-500 ng of blood genomic DNA. V lost 7 bases to trimming and J lost 10 bases; unmatched junction nucleotides: 7. The CDR3 loop spans 13 amino acids. Germline V gene sequence: CDR1 SGHDT, CDR2 YYEEEE. Material for sequencing was blood. The sequence came from a human donor who had recovered from COVID-19. V gene TRBV5-6 combines with J gene TRBJ1-6; TRBD1 agrees at 8 bases. This CDR3 is CASGRTGTSPLHF. Here the CDR3 DNA reads TGTGCCAGCGGCCGGACAGGGACCTCACCCCTCCACTTT. The full variable domain, rest sourced from reference TRBV5-6 and TRBJ1-6, is DAGVTQSPTHLIKTRGQQVTLRCSPKSGHDTVSWYQQALGQGPQFIFQYYEEEERQRGNFPDRFSGHQFPNYSSELNVNALLLGDSALYLCASGRTGTSPLHFGNGTRLTVT.